The 2 T cell receptor beta chains in this list originate from one sample, sequenced in a study of beta chain features in type 1 diabetes. Sequencing targeted expressed TCRB transcripts, as all isolated RNA had been reverse transcribed. The repertoire was sequenced with immunoSEQ multiplex PCR; TCRdb's copy has only in-frame clones and lacks some. The sample includes roughly 170,000 clones, less than 15% seen only once; the top ten take about 0.66%. Sequenced sample: central memory CD4+ T cells from blood. The source of these receptors is a woman aged 18-30 years in good health.

The chain carries TRBV2 and TRBJ2-3; 9 positions match TRBD2. This CDR3 has 14 residues. Germline V gene sequence: CDR1 SNHLY, CDR2 FYNNEI. J was trimmed by 9 bases and V by 4 bases; bases with no gene match: 8. The CDR3 region is CASSAGREGQTQYF. The CDR3 nucleotides are TGTGCCAGCAGTGCGGGGCGGGAGGGCCAGACGCAGTATTTT.

In this sample, this clone turned up a few times. The CDR3 loop is CATSRDKSAGTYEQYF. DNA for the CDR3: TGTGCCACCAGCAGAGATAAATCGGCGGGCACCTACGAGCAGTACTTC. The chain is built from TRBV15 and TRBJ2-7; D may be TRBD2 (5 bases). The CDR3 totals 16 residues. CDR1 is LNHNV and CDR2 is YYDKDF in the germline V gene (reference sequence). With 0 bases removed from V and 2 bases from J, the gap between germline ends came to 14 bases.